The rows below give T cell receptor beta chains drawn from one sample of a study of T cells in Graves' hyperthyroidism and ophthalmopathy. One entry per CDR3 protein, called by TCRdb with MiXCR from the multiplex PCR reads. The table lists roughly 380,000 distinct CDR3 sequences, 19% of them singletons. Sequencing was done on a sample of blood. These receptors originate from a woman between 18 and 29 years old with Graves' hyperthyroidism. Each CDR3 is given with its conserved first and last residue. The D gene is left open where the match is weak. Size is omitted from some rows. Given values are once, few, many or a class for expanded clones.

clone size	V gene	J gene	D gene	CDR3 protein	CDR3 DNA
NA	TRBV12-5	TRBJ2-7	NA	CASGFGMGGLLFSYEQYF	TGTGCTAGTGGTTTTGGGATGGGGGGGCTGCTTTTCTCCTACGAGCAGTACTTC
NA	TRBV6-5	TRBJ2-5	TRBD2	CASSLSGGPRETQYF	TGTGCCAGCAGTTTAAGCGGGGGGCCGCGGGAGACCCAGTACTTC
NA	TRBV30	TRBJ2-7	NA	CAWSERGGYYEQYF	TGTGCCTGGAGTGAGAGGGGGGGGTACTACGAGCAGTACTTC
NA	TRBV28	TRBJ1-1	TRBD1	CASFQGAPTEAFF	TGTGCCAGCTTCCAGGGGGCGCCCACTGAAGCTTTCTTT
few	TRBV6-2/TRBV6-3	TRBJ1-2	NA	CASTDLPSGFLTYYGYTF	TGTGCCAGCACCGACCTACCATCGGGGTTTCTCACTTACTATGGCTACACCTTC
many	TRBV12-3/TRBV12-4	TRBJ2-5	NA	CASSLRFRGETQYF	TGTGCCAGCAGTTTAAGGTTTAGGGGAGAGACCCAGTACTTC
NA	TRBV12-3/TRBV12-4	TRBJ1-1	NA	CASSGAGDGTEAFF	TGTGCCAGCAGTGGAGCAGGGGACGGCACTGAAGCTTTCTTT
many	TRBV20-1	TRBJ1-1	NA	CSGNTFMNTEAFF	TGCAGTGGGAACACCTTCATGAACACTGAAGCTTTCTTT
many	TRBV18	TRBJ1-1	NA	CASSPGSAPEAFF	TGTGCCAGCTCACCGGGGAGTGCCCCTGAAGCTTTCTTT
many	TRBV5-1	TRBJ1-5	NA	CASSWSAGQPQHF	TGCGCCAGCAGCTGGAGCGCAGGGCAGCCCCAGCATTTT
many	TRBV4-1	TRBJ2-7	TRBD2	CASSQPDLAGGYEQYF	TGCGCCAGCAGCCAGCCGGATCTAGCGGGGGGCTACGAGCAGTACTTC
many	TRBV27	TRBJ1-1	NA	CASSRREDTEAFF	TGTGCCAGCAGCCGCCGCGAGGACACTGAAGCTTTCTTT
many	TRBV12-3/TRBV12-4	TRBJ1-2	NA	CASSPEVRTNYGYTF	TGTGCCAGCAGCCCCGAGGTACGGACCAACTATGGCTACACCTTC
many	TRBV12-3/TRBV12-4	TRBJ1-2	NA	CASSPSVTYGYTF	TGTGCCAGCAGTCCCTCGGTGACATACGGCTACACCTTC
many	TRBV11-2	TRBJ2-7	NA	CASSLLDRPYEQYF	TGTGCCAGCAGCCTCCTTGACCGCCCCTACGAGCAGTACTTC
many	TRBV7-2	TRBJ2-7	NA	CASSPARGTTNEQYF	TGTGCCAGCAGCCCAGCCCGGGGGACGACGAACGAGCAGTACTTC
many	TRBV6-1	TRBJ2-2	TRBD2	CASTSAGANTGELFF	TGTGCCAGCACCTCAGCGGGGGCTAACACCGGGGAGCTGTTTTTT
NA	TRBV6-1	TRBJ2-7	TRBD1	CASRSGTASPYEQYF	TGTGCCAGCAGGTCCGGGACAGCGAGCCCCTACGAGCAGTACTTC
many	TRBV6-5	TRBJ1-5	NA	CASSYRIEGQPQHF	TGTGCCAGCAGTTACCGCATTGAGGGTCAGCCCCAGCATTTT
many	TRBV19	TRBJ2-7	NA	CASSIDRGPEQYF	TGTGCCAGTAGTATAGACCGGGGCCCCGAGCAGTACTTC
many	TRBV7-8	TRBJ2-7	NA	CASSRDLTPEQYF	TGTGCCAGCAGCCGGGACCTCACGCCCGAGCAGTACTTC
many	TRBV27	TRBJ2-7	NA	CASSLSFFHEQYF	TGTGCCAGCAGTTTATCGTTTTTCCACGAGCAGTACTTC
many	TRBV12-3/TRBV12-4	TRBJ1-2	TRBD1	CASKPDRGNYGYTF	TGTGCCAGCAAACCGGACAGGGGAAACTATGGCTACACCTTC
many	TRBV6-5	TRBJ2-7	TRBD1	CASRTTGTEQYF	TGTGCCAGCAGGACGACAGGGACCGAGCAGTACTTC
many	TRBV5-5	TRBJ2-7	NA	CASSLGNRMGVEQYF	TGTGCCAGCAGCTTGGGAAATCGAATGGGAGTTGAGCAGTACTTC